Below, 9 T cell receptor beta chains from the same sample are listed, as sequenced in a study of metastatic and nonmetastatic thyroid tumors. TCRdb recomputed clones from the PCR reads via MiXCR. Of under 55,000 clones in the sample, approximately 19% were seen once. Prior to thyroid surgery, none of the patients had received any treatment. Specimen: blood. These receptors were obtained from a female donor with papillary thyroid cancer or a benign thyroid nodule (not recorded which). Some clones in this sample may be carry-over from other donors' samples.

In its sample, this clone was seen many times. The chain has TRBV5-6 and TRBJ2-3; 8 positions match TRBD2. The CDR3 totals 18 residues. Germline trimming cut 2 bases from V and 3 bases from J; bases unmatched to any gene: 14. The V gene's germline CDR1 is SGHDT and CDR2 YYEEEE. This CDR3 is CASSFRTSIRRETDTQYF. CDR3 nucleotide sequence: TGTGCCAGCAGCTTTAGGACTAGCATTCGACGTGAGACAGATACGCAGTATTTT. The full variable domain, in which reference TRBV5-6 and TRBJ2-3 provide the parts outside the CDR3, is DAGVTQSPTHLIKTRGQQVTLRCSPKSGHDTVSWYQQALGQGPQFIFQYYEEEERQRGNFPDRFSGHQFPNYSSELNVNALLLGDSALYLCASSFRTSIRRETDTQYFGPGTRLTVL.

There are many counts of this clone. The CDR3 DNA follows: TGTGCCAGCAGCGGAGAGGGTTGGGAACACAATGAGCAGTTCTTC. It is translated as CASSGEGWEHNEQFF. The gene calls are TRBV7-3 and TRBJ2-1, with a possible D match to TRBD2 (5 bases). Trimming pared 5 bases from V and 5 bases from J, leaving 16 bases between. This CDR3 is 15 amino acids long. The V gene's germline CDR1 is SGHTA and CDR2 FQGTGA. Complete variable domain (other parts from reference TRBV7-3 and TRBJ2-1): GAGVSQTPSNKVTEKGKYVELRCDPISGHTALYWYRQSLGQGPEFLIYFQGTGAADDSGLPNDRFFAVRPEGSVSTLKIQRTERGDSAVYLCASSGEGWEHNEQFFGPGTRLTVL.

In its sample, this clone was seen many times. This chain links TRBV19 with TRBJ1-1, with TRBD1 as a possible D gene (5 bases). Per germline, CDR1 LNHDA and CDR2 SQIVND (reference sequence). The CDR3 is 13 amino acids. The V and J ends lost 6 bases and 6 bases respectively, with 14 bases between them. The CDR3 protein is CASSRDLVAEAFF. As DNA, the CDR3 is TGTGCCAGTAGCCGGGACCTTGTGGCTGAAGCTTTCTTT.

This clone showed up many times. The rearrangement joins TRBV5-8 to TRBJ2-2, with 11 bases matching TRBD1. CDR1 and CDR2 from the germline V gene are SGHTS and YDEGEE. CDR3 size: 16 residues. Trimming removed 4 bases from V and 6 bases from J; junction bases left unmatched: 8. The CDR3 DNA reads TGTGCCAGCAGCCTGGACAGGGGGCGCAGAGCCGGGGAGCTGTTTTTT. Residues: CASSLDRGRRAGELFF.

This clone was observed at least ten times. The chain combines TRBV2 with TRBJ2-1; D may be TRBD1 or TRBD2 (5 bases each). This CDR3 has 15 amino acids. CDR1 is SNHLY, CDR2 FYNNEI, per germline. Trimming left V 2 bases short and J 7 bases short, with 15 bases between. CDR3 sequence reads: CASSEFWGSGNEQFF. DNA of the CDR3: TGTGCCAGCAGTGAATTTTGGGGGAGTGGGAATGAGCAGTTCTTC.

The V call is TRBV6-2 or TRBV6-3, the J call TRBJ2-7; no firm D call. The V gene lost 0 bases and the J gene lost 0 bases, with 9 bases spanning the gap. The length of the CDR3 is 15 residues. From germline, CDR1 is MNHEY and CDR2 SVGEGT. Here the CDR3 reads CASSYSAEISYEQYF. CDR3 nucleotides: TGTGCCAGCAGTTACTCGGCCGAAATCTCCTACGAGCAGTACTTC.

The gene calls are TRBV28 and TRBJ1-2; 7 bases line up with TRBD1. The CDR3 length is 14 residues. Germline values: CDR1 MDHEN, CDR2 SYDVKM. V gave up 10 bases and J gave up 4 bases; unmatched junction bases: 12. The CDR3 spells CATLPGQNLYGYTF. The CDR3 coding sequence is TGTGCCACCCTCCCGGGACAGAACCTCTATGGCTACACCTTC.

This clone was recorded many times. The chain has TRBV28 and TRBJ2-7, with TRBD1 matching 9 bases. Germline loops: CDR1 MDHEN, CDR2 SYDVKM. V was pared by 6 bases and J by 2 bases, with 8 bases of the junction left unmatched. The CDR3 has 15 residues. The chain's CDR3 is CASSRQGGLPYEQYF. In DNA form, the CDR3 reads TGTGCCAGCAGCAGACAGGGGGGACTACCCTACGAGCAGTACTTC.

This clone has a count of ten or more. The rearrangement uses TRBV20-1 and TRBJ1-2; perhaps TRBD1 as D (5 bases). The length of the CDR3 is 12 residues. Per germline, CDR1 DFQATT and CDR2 SNEGSKA (reference sequence). V dropped 6 bases and J dropped 8 bases, with 16 bases sitting between them. CDR3 sequence: CSAIRVRGGYTF. For the CDR3, the DNA is TGCAGTGCCATCCGGGTTCGGGGGGGCTACACCTTC.